A selection of T cell receptor beta chains follows, all from one sample in a study of blood T cell repertoires in COVID-19. The table came from immunoSEQ multiplex PCR; TCRdb's copy has only in-frame clones and leaves some out. The sample includes around 220,000 clones, approximately 79% of them seen just once. The source material was peripheral blood. These receptors originate from a woman aged 80 or older with active or convalescent COVID-19. Each CDR3 is given with its conserved first and last residue. Each record gives: D gene, V gene, J gene, clone size, CDR3 protein, CDR3 DNA. The D gene is left open where the match is weak. Size values are once, few and many counts, or a class for expanded clones, and some rows have none.

TRBD1,TRBV4-1,TRBJ1-5,.,CASSQPQGSNQPQHF,TGCGCCAGCAGCCAACCACAGGGGAGCAATCAGCCCCAGCATTTT
.,TRBV5-6,TRBJ2-3,.,CASSLVEAENTQYF,TGTGCCAGCAGCTTGGTCGAGGCGGAAAATACGCAGTATTTT
.,TRBV7-2,TRBJ1-6,.,CASTPPADRFSPLHF,TGTGCCAGCACCCCACCGGCTGACAGGTTTTCACCCCTCCACTTT
.,TRBV18,TRBJ2-7,few,CASSTSRVGGQYF,TGTGCCAGCTCGACGTCGAGGGTCGGAGGGCAGTACTTC
TRBD1,TRBV2,TRBJ2-7,.,CASSVRQGNYEQYF,TGTGCCAGCAGTGTTCGACAGGGAAACTACGAGCAGTACTTC
.,TRBV6-1,TRBJ1-1,.,CASSDPGETEAFF,TGTGCCAGCAGTGACCCAGGGGAGACTGAAGCTTTCTTT
TRBD2,TRBV7-2,TRBJ2-1,.,CASSSDSGRAVNEQFF,TGTGCCAGCAGCTCCGATAGCGGGAGGGCCGTCAATGAGCAGTTCTTC
TRBD2,TRBV7-2,TRBJ2-7,.,CASSRGTSGVSYEQYF,TGTGCCAGCAGCCGGGGGACTAGCGGGGTATCCTACGAGCAGTACTTC
TRBD1,TRBV3-1/TRBV3-2,TRBJ1-3,once,CASSQVGGDSGNTIYF,TGTGCCAGCAGCCAAGTAGGGGGCGACTCTGGAAACACCATATATTTT
TRBD1,TRBV19,TRBJ1-1,.,CASSPTGGIMNTEAFF,TGTGCCAGTAGTCCAACAGGGGGAATCATGAACACTGAAGCTTTCTTT
TRBD1,TRBV28,TRBJ2-5,.,CASSLRWTGVETQYF,TGTGCCAGCAGTTTGAGATGGACAGGGGTAGAGACCCAGTACTTC
TRBD2,TRBV4-2,TRBJ2-3,.,CASSFLGREFTDTQYF,TGTGCCAGCAGCTTTTTGGGGCGGGAGTTTACAGATACGCAGTATTTT
.,TRBV6-1,TRBJ1-4,.,CASSEVPQALNEKLFF,TGTGCCAGCAGTGAAGTTCCCCAGGCCCTAAATGAAAAACTGTTTTTT
TRBD2,TRBV6-5,TRBJ2-5,.,CASRGAGGPQETQYF,TGTGCCAGCAGAGGAGCGGGGGGGCCGCAAGAGACCCAGTACTTC
TRBD1,TRBV3-1/TRBV3-2,TRBJ1-1,.,CASSPGQASTEAFF,TGTGCCAGCAGCCCGGGACAGGCGAGCACTGAAGCTTTCTTT
.,TRBV3-1/TRBV3-2,TRBJ1-4,.,CASSLRQITNEKLFF,TGTGCCAGCAGCCTCCGACAGATAACTAATGAAAAACTGTTTTTT
TRBD2,TRBV27,TRBJ2-3,.,CASSPRLAGSSTDTQYF,TGTGCCAGCAGTCCCCGACTAGCGGGATCTAGCACAGATACGCAGTATTTT
.,TRBV10-3,TRBJ1-1,.,CAISGSEVTEAFF,TGTGCCATCAGTGGTTCAGAGGTCACTGAAGCTTTCTTT
.,TRBV23-1,TRBJ1-2,.,CASTHSGEGF,TGCGCCAGCACCCACTCCGGAGAGGGCTTC
.,TRBV4-2,TRBJ2-6,.,CASSQEPTDGANVLTF,TGTGCCAGCAGCCAAGAGCCGACAGATGGGGCCAACGTCCTGACTTTC
.,TRBV29-1,TRBJ2-5,.,CSVEGEEWETQYF,TGCAGCGTTGAAGGAGAGGAGTGGGAGACCCAGTACTTC
.,TRBV2,TRBJ2-7,few,CASRNIYEQYF,TGTGCCAGCAGGAACATCTACGAGCAGTACTTC
TRBD1,TRBV18,TRBJ2-1,.,CASSRNWGGTGALNEQFF,TGTGCCAGCTCACGGAACTGGGGGGGGACAGGGGCGCTCAATGAGCAGTTCTTC
TRBD1,TRBV14,TRBJ2-7,.,CASSQGQGVTSYEQYF,TGTGCCAGCAGCCAAGGACAGGGGGTTACCTCCTACGAGCAGTACTTC
.,TRBV3-1/TRBV3-2,TRBJ1-3,.,CASSQELISGNTIYF,TGTGCCAGCAGCCAAGAACTGATCTCTGGAAACACCATATATTTT
TRBD1,TRBV7-2,TRBJ1-2,few,CASSPGQAPTYGYTF,TGTGCCAGCAGCCCAGGACAGGCCCCTACATATGGCTACACCTTC
.,TRBV5-1,TRBJ1-1,.,CASSRNLQGSTEAFF,TGCGCCAGCAGCCGGAACCTACAGGGTAGCACTGAAGCTTTCTTT
TRBD1,TRBV7-9,TRBJ1-1,.,CASSPTGGNTEAFF,TGTGCCAGCAGCCCCACAGGGGGAAACACTGAAGCTTTCTTT
.,TRBV18,TRBJ2-7,.,CASALIRSSSYEQYF,TGTGCCAGCGCATTGATCCGGTCGAGCTCCTACGAGCAGTACTTC